A selection of T cell receptor beta chains follows, all from one sample in a study of graft-versus-host responses after intestinal transplantation. Here immunoSEQ multiplex PCR was the method, and the copy in TCRdb shows in-frame clones only, minus some. The sample lists roughly 25,000 clones, more than 80% seen once, with around 0.57% in the top ten. The source material was PBMCs, sampled 18 days after transplant. Source of these receptors: a human patient who received an intestinal transplant, so some T cells may come from the graft donor. Each CDR3 is given with its conserved first and last residue. D genes are given only for firm matches. The listing skips clone size in some rows; elsewhere it reads once, few, many or a size class.

TRBJ1-5	TRBV4-2	.	TRBD1	TGTGCCAGCAGCCAAGAGGACAGGGACCTTCAGCCCCAGCATTTT	CASSQEDRDLQPQHF
TRBJ2-5	TRBV7-9	.	.	TGTGCCAGCAGCCCCAGCGGGTGGGAGACCCAGTACTTC	CASSPSGWETQYF
TRBJ2-3	TRBV9	.	TRBD2	TGTGCCAGCACCCTAGGGGAGGGACCAAGTGGAGCATATACGCAGTATTTT	CASTLGEGPSGAYTQYF
TRBJ1-4	TRBV4-1	.	.	TGCGCCAGCAGTCTAGCTACGGGCCGGAATGAAAAACTGTTTTTT	CASSLATGRNEKLFF
TRBJ1-1	TRBV10-3	once	TRBD1	TGTGCCATCAGTGACCCGGGACAGGGGAAGGGGGAAGCTTTCTTT	CAISDPGQGKGEAFF
TRBJ2-4	TRBV11-2	once	.	TGTGCCAGCAGCTTAGATTGGAAGGCCAAAAACATTCAGTACTTC	CASSLDWKAKNIQYF
TRBJ2-7	TRBV10-1	.	.	TGCGCCAGCAGTGACGGGGATACCGAGCAGTACTTC	CASSDGDTEQYF
TRBJ1-2	TRBV7-8	.	TRBD1	TGTGCCAGCAGCCCTGGGACAGGGGGGGCCTATGGCTACACCTTC	CASSPGTGGAYGYTF
TRBJ1-4	TRBV15	.	.	TGTGCCACCGTAGGGCTAGGGTCAACTAATGAAAAACTGTTTTTT	CATVGLGSTNEKLFF
TRBJ1-2	TRBV12-1	.	.	TGTGCCAGCAGCTTGGACTGGACAGGGGGCGAGGGCTACACCTTC	CASSLDWTGGEGYTF
TRBJ2-7	TRBV21-1	.	.	TGTGCCAGCAGCAGGGGGCAGGCTTATGCCTACGAGCAGTACTTC	CASSRGQAYAYEQYF
TRBJ2-1	TRBV14	once	TRBD1	TGTGCCAGCAGCCCAAAATGGGACAGGGGCTACAATGAGCAGTTCTTC	CASSPKWDRGYNEQFF
TRBJ1-2	TRBV2	.	.	TGTGCCAGCAGTGGACAAGCTAACTATGGCTACACCTTC	CASSGQANYGYTF
TRBJ2-1	TRBV18	.	TRBD2	TGTGCCAGCTCATCTTCGGGACGGGGGGATGAGCAGTTCTTC	CASSSSGRGDEQFF
TRBJ2-1	TRBV10-3	once	TRBD2	TGTGCCATCAGCGGGACTAGCGGGGGGGCCCCAAGCTCCTACAATGAGCAGTTCTTC	CAISGTSGGAPSSYNEQFF
TRBJ2-7	TRBV28	.	.	TGTGCCAGCAGTTTAACTACCTACGAGCAGTACTTC	CASSLTTYEQYF
TRBJ1-3	TRBV4-1	.	.	TGCGCCAGCAGCCAGGATCAGGGACCCCCTGGAAACACCATATATTTT	CASSQDQGPPGNTIYF
TRBJ2-6	TRBV13	.	TRBD1	TGTGCCAGCAGCCAGGGGGGACAGGGAACTGGGGCCAACGTCCTGACTTTC	CASSQGGQGTGANVLTF
TRBJ1-2	TRBV13	.	.	TGTGCCAGCAGCTTAGAAGGCACCATTTGGAAGAATGGCTACACCTTC	CASSLEGTIWKNGYTF
TRBJ1-2	TRBV4-2	.	TRBD1	TGTGCCAGCAGCCAAGAGGGGACAGACAACTATGGCTACACCTTC	CASSQEGTDNYGYTF
TRBJ2-7	TRBV7-3	.	TRBD1	TGTGCCAGCAGCTCGCCGGGACAGGGCTACGAGCAGTACTTC	CASSSPGQGYEQYF
TRBJ2-7	TRBV29-1	.	.	TGCAGCGTTGAAGGGCTCGGGAGCTCCTACGAGCAGTACTTC	CSVEGLGSSYEQYF
TRBJ1-2	TRBV27	.	.	TGTGCCAGCAGTTTCGGCCGCCTCTATGGCTACACCTTC	CASSFGRLYGYTF
TRBJ2-7	TRBV4-1	once	.	TGCGCCAGCAGCCAAGACCCTGGAGGGGGGATGTCCGAGCAGTACTTC	CASSQDPGGGMSEQYF